The 23 T cell receptor beta chains presented below share a single source sample, sequenced in a study of cytomegalovirus exposure and HLA in healthy donors. Primers included in the PCR were 60 Vbeta and 13 Jbeta primers. TCRdb's copy holds only in-frame clones and misses some; the assay was immunoSEQ multiplex PCR. The table lists roughly 150,000 clones, roughly 80% of them singletons, with 8.5% in the top ten. Source material: PBMCs. These receptors all come from a male donor in good health and CMV-seropositive.

V usage is TRBV28 and J usage is TRBJ2-7; tentatively, D is TRBD2 (5 bases). The CDR3 consists of 15 residues. V lost 7 bases and J 0 bases, leaving 16 bases between the germline ends. Germline CDR1 MDHEN, CDR2 SYDVKM. This chain's CDR3 is CASTRSGTVSYEQYF. The CDR3 DNA reads as TGTGCCAGCACCCGGAGCGGAACTGTCTCCTACGAGCAGTACTTC.

J is TRBJ2-7 and V is TRBV21-1; the table's D gene call, TRBD2, was not cross checked with the DNA. TRBV21-1 has pseudogene status. The CDR3 is made up of 12 amino acids. CDR3 in DNA: TGTGCCCATCTAGCGGGAGGCTACGAGCAGTACTTC. This gives the protein CAHLAGGYEQYF.

The chain employs TRBV9 and TRBJ2-5, with D perhaps matching TRBD2 (7 bases). Trimming shortened V by 4 bases and J by 9 bases, and 19 bases separated the two germline ends. The CDR3 has 14 residues. Looked up from germline, CDR1 is SGDLS and CDR2 is YYNGEE. CDR3: CASSPGGGRPSQYF. In DNA form, the CDR3 reads TGTGCCAGCAGCCCTGGGGGGGGCCGTCCCTCCCAGTACTTC.

V usage is TRBV2 and J usage is TRBJ1-4; tentatively, D is TRBD1 (5 bases). Germline V gives CDR1 SNHLY, CDR2 FYNNEI. CDR3 length: 15 amino acids. The ends were cut back, 6 bases at V and 7 bases at J, with 18 bases in the middle. The CDR3 DNA reads TGTGCCAGCAGCGGCGGGACCGGGGGAGCTGAAAAACTGTTTTTT. Encoded protein: CASSGGTGGAEKLFF.

This chain links TRBV27 with TRBJ2-1, with TRBD1 matching over 8 bases. The germline V gene has CDR1 MNHEY and CDR2 SMNVEV (reference sequence). The CDR3 length is 15 residues. V dropped 4 bases and J dropped 9; count of bases not matched to a gene: 11. The DNA for the CDR3 is TGTGCCAGCAGTTCCCGACAGGGGATAGCTGGTGAGCAGTTCTTC. Translating it yields CASSSRQGIAGEQFF.

The chain has TRBV5-5 and TRBJ2-1; no firm D call. Per germline, CDR1 SGHKS and CDR2 YYEKEE (reference sequence). This CDR3 spans 11 amino acids. V lost 4 bases and J 10 bases, leaving 9 bases between the germline ends. CDR3 DNA sequence: TGTGCCAGCAGCCCCGAGTGGGAGCAGTTCTTC. Protein: CASSPEWEQFF. The full variable domain, in which reference TRBV5-5 and TRBJ2-1 provide the parts outside the CDR3, is DAGVTQSPTHLIKTRGQQVTLRCSPISGHKSVSWYQQVLGQGPQFIFQYYEKEERGRGNFPDRFSARQFPNYSSELNVNALLLGDSALYLCASSPEWEQFFGPGTRLTVL.

The chain joins TRBV28 to TRBJ1-2, with unresolved D. The germline V gene has CDR1 MDHEN and CDR2 SYDVKM. The CDR3 has 12 residues. Trimming stripped 3 bases from V and 8 bases from J, with 10 bases between. The CDR3 DNA follows: TGTGCCAGCAGTTTGAGTTTGCTGGGCTACACCTTC. Its translation is CASSLSLLGYTF.

V gene TRBV11-2 combines with J gene TRBJ2-1, with 9 nucleotides matching TRBD2. The germline CDR1 and CDR2 sequences are SGHAT and FQNNGV. V trimming: 2 bases; J trimming: 6 bases; junction bases outside the gene matches: 5. The CDR3 loop spans 15 amino acids. The CDR3 reads CASSLSGGSGNEQFF. The CDR3 DNA sequence: TGTGCCAGCAGCTTAAGCGGGGGGTCGGGCAATGAGCAGTTCTTC.

The chain combines TRBV6-1 with TRBJ2-7; a possible D gene is TRBD1 (5 bases). The V and J ends lost 3 bases and 4 bases respectively, with 10 bases between them. Germline loops: CDR1 MNHNS, CDR2 SASEGT. The CDR3 is 13 amino acids. The CDR3 loop reads CASSDRVEYEQYF. In DNA form, the CDR3 reads TGTGCCAGCAGTGACAGGGTTGAGTACGAGCAGTACTTC.

This rearrangement joins TRBV13 to TRBJ1-2; TRBD1 matches at 8 bases. Germline CDR1 PRHDT, CDR2 FYEKMQ (reference sequence). The CDR3 spans 12 residues. Trimming cost V 5 bases and J 7 bases; bases outside gene matches: 3. The CDR3 nucleotides read TGTGCCAGCAGCCCTACAGGGGGTGGCTACACCTTC. Translating it yields CASSPTGGGYTF.

This rearrangement joins TRBV16 to TRBJ1-1; a weak D match, TRBD1 (5 bases). V was clipped by 2 bases and J by 0 bases, with 7 bases between them. The germline V gene encodes CDR1 KGHSY and CDR2 FQNENV. The CDR3 contains 14 residues. The CDR3 spells CASSQRGMNTEAFF. CDR3 nucleotide sequence: TGTGCCAGCAGCCAAAGGGGCATGAACACTGAAGCTTTCTTT.

V gene TRBV28 combines with J gene TRBJ2-7, with 7 nucleotides matching TRBD1. V trimming: 6 bases; J trimming: 2 bases; junction bases outside the gene matches: 4. This CDR3 has 13 residues. The germline gives CDR1 MDHEN, CDR2 SYDVKM. This CDR3 is CASRGTAPYEQYF. CDR3 in DNA: TGTGCCAGCAGGGGGACAGCGCCCTACGAGCAGTACTTC.

The genes are TRBV5-4 and TRBJ1-1; 7 bases map to TRBD1. The CDR3 covers 12 residues. From germline, CDR1 is SGHNT and CDR2 YYREEE (reference sequence). Trimming cost V 4 bases and J 12 bases; bases outside gene matches: 9. This CDR3 is CASSDQGESTFF. Here the CDR3 DNA reads TGTGCCAGCAGCGACCAGGGGGAAAGTACTTTCTTT.

V usage is TRBV5-1 and J usage is TRBJ1-2; D is unresolved. CDR1 is SGHRS, CDR2 YFSETQ, per germline. The CDR3 has 13 residues. The V end was cut by 2 bases, the J end by 4 bases, with 9 bases between. The DNA for the CDR3 is TGCGCCAGCAGCTTTTCCCTTTCCTATGGCTACACCTTC. It encodes CASSFSLSYGYTF.

Only one count was recorded for this clone. The rearrangement links TRBV10-2 to TRBJ2-5; 8 bases align to TRBD2. The J call is uncertain, as TRBJ2-7 better fits the DNA end. The germline CDR1 and CDR2 sequences are WSHSY and SAAADI. This CDR3 comprises 16 residues. The CDR3 sequence: CASSDWGGASGYEQYF. The DNA for the CDR3 is TGCGCCAGCAGTGATTGGGGTGGGGCTAGCGGGTACGAGCAGTACTTC.

The chain recombines TRBV19 with TRBJ2-3, with a possible D match to TRBD2 (6 bases). Germline loops: CDR1 LNHDA, CDR2 SQIVND (reference sequence). Trimming removed 6 bases at V and 0 bases at J, with 13 bases between. CDR3 size: 15 residues. The CDR3 sequence is CASRGGSASTDTQYF. The CDR3, as DNA: TGTGCCAGTAGGGGAGGTAGCGCGAGCACAGATACGCAGTATTTT. Complete variable domain (other parts from reference TRBV19 and TRBJ2-3): DGGITQSPKYLFRKEGQNVTLSCEQNLNHDAMYWYRQDPGQGLRLIYYSQIVNDFQKGDIAEGYSVSREKKESFPLTVTSAQKNPTAFYLCASRGGSASTDTQYFGPGTRLTVL.

The V gene is TRBV27, the J gene TRBJ2-2; D perhaps matches TRBD2 (6 bases). V gave up 3 bases and J gave up 4 bases, with 12 bases separating them. The CDR3 has 15 amino acids. The V gene's germline CDR1 is MNHEY and CDR2 SMNVEV (reference sequence). This chain's CDR3 is CASSFSEGTTGELFF. Written as DNA, the CDR3 is TGTGCCAGCAGTTTCTCGGAGGGTACCACCGGGGAGCTGTTTTTT.

This rearrangement joins TRBV11-2 to TRBJ1-2; D remains ambiguous. Germline V gives CDR1 SGHAT, CDR2 FQNNGV. Trimming shortened V by 0 bases and J by 8 bases, and 10 bases separated the two germline ends. The CDR3 sequence is 13 residues long. CDR3 nucleotides: TGTGCCAGCAGCTTAGATCCAAGTCGGGGCTACACCTTC. This translates into CASSLDPSRGYTF.

This chain joins TRBV11-3 and TRBJ2-7; TRBD1 aligns across 7 bases. Germline lookup yields CDR1 SGHNT and CDR2 YENEEA. V shed 5 bases and J 5 bases; nucleotides not matched to a gene: 6. The CDR3 is 13 amino acids. In nucleotides, the CDR3 is TGTGCCAGCAGCCACAACAGGGGCCACGAGCAGTACTTC. This sequence encodes CASSHNRGHEQYF.

With respect to this clone: The junction departs from the called germline gene at one end, perhaps through a read error. J is TRBJ1-1 and V is TRBV11-3; 7 nucleotides match TRBD1. The germline V gene has CDR1 SGHNT and CDR2 YENEEA. The CDR3 runs 12 residues. CDR3 loop: CASSAGGSEAFF. CDR3 DNA sequence: TGTGCCAGCAGCGCAGGGGGTTCTGAGGCTTTCTTT. The full variable domain, with the rest looked up from reference TRBV11-3 and TRBJ1-1, is EAGVVQSPRYKIIEKKQPVAFWCNPISGHNTLYWYLQNLGQGPELLIRYENEEAVDDSQLPKDRFSAERLKGVDSTLKIQPAELGDSAVYLCASSAGGSEAFFGQGTRLTVV.

This clone was detected a few times. The chain employs TRBV6-6 and TRBJ1-4; D is possibly TRBD1 (5 bases). Germline assignment: CDR1 MNHNY and CDR2 SVGAGI (reference sequence). This CDR3 is built from 15 residues. V was shortened by 2 bases and J by 3 bases, with 10 bases between the two germline ends. CDR3 coding DNA: TGTGCCAGCAGTTACCAGGGCAGCCCTAATGAAAAACTGTTTTTT. It translates to CASSYQGSPNEKLFF.

The chain recombines TRBV10-3 with TRBJ1-1, with D possibly matching TRBD1 (5 bases). The V gene's germline CDR1 is ENHRY and CDR2 SYGVKD. CDR3 length equals 14 residues. V was pared by 3 bases and J by 2 bases, with 10 bases between. CDR3 protein: CAISDAGGNTEAFF. The CDR3 nucleotides are TGTGCCATCAGTGATGCCGGGGGAAACACTGAAGCTTTCTTT.

The CDR3 loop is CASSLAGRATDTQYF. The CDR3 nucleotides read TGTGCCAGCAGCTTAGCCGGGAGGGCCACAGATACGCAGTATTTT. V and J are TRBV7-2 and TRBJ2-3; 8 bases fit TRBD2. Trimming removed 0 bases from V and 2 bases from J; junction bases left unmatched: 1. The CDR3 is 15 residues long. CDR1 and CDR2 (germline): SGHTA, FQGNSA.